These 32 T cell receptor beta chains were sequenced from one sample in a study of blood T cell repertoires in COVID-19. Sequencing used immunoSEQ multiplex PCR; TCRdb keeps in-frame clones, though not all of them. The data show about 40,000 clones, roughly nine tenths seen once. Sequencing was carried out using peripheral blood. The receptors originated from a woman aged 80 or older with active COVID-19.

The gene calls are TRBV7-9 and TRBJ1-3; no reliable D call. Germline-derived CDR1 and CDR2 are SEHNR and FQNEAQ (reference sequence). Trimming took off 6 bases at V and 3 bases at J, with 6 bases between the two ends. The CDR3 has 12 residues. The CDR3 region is CASRAGGNTIYF. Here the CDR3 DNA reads TGTGCCAGCAGAGCGGGTGGAAACACCATATATTTT.

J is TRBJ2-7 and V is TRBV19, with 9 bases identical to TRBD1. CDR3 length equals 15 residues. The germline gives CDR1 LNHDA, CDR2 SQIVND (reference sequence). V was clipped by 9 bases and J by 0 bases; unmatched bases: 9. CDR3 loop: CASKRRDRDSYEQYF. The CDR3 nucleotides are TGTGCCAGCAAAAGACGGGACAGGGACTCCTACGAGCAGTACTTC.

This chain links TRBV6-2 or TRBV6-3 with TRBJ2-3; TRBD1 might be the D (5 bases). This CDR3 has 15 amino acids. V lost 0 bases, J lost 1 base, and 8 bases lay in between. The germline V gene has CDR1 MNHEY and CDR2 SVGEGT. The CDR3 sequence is CASSYSKGGTDTQYF. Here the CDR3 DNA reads TGTGCCAGCAGTTACTCGAAAGGGGGCACAGATACGCAGTATTTT.

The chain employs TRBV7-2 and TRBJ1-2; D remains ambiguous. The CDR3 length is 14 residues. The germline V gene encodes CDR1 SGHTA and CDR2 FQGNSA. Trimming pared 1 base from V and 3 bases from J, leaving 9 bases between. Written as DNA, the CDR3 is TGTGCCAGCAGCTTAGAGGTAGCCTACTATGGCTACACCTTC. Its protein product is CASSLEVAYYGYTF.

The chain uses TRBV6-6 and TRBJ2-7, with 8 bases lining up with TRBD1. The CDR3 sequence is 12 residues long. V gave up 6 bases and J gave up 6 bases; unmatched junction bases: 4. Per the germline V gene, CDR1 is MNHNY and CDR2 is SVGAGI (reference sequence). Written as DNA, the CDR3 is TGTGCCAGCAGCTCAGGACAGGGCGAGCAGTACTTC. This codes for CASSSGQGEQYF.

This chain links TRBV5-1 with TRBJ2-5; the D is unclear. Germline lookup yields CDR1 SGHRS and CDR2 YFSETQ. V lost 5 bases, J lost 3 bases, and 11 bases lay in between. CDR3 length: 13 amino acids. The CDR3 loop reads CASSWSAEETQYF. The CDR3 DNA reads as TGCGCCAGCAGTTGGAGTGCTGAAGAGACCCAGTACTTC.

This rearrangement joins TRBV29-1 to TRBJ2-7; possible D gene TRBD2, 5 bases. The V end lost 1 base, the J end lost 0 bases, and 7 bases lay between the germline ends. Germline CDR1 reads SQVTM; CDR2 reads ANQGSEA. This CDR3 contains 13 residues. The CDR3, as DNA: TGCAGCGTTGAAGGAGGGAACTCCTACGAGCAGTACTTC. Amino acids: CSVEGGNSYEQYF.

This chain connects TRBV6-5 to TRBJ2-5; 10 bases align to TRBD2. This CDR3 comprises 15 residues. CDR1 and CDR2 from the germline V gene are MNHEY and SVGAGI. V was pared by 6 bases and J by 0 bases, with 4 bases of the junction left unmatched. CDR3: CASSLLAGYQETQYF. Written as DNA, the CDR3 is TGTGCCAGCAGCCTACTAGCGGGGTACCAAGAGACCCAGTACTTC.

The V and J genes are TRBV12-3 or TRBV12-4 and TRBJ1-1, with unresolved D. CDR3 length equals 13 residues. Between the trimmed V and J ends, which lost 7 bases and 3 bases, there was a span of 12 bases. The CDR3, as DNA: TGTGCCAGCACCCCCGGTCCGGACACTGAAGCTTTCTTT. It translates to CASTPGPDTEAFF.

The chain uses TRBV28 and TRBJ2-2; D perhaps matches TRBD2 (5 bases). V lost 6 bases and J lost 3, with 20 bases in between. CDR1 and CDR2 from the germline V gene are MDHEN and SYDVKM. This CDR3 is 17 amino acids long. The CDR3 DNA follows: TGTGCCAGCAGGGCCTCCTCCTCACGGCGGGACACCGGGGAGCTGTTTTTT. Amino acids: CASRASSSRRDTGELFF. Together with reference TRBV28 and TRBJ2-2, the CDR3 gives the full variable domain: DVKVTQSSRYLVKRTGEKVFLECVQDMDHENMFWYRQDPGLGLRLIYFSYDVKMKEKGDIPEGYSVSREKKERFSLILESASTNQTSMYLCASRASSSRRDTGELFFGEGSRLTVL.

The CDR3 sequence is CASRHAGDRGNEQYF. CDR3 coding DNA: TGTGCCAGCCGCCACGCGGGAGACAGGGGCAACGAGCAGTACTTC. This rearrangement joins TRBV6-2 or TRBV6-3 to TRBJ2-7, with TRBD1 as a possible D gene (8 bases). CDR3 length: 15 residues. Germline V gives CDR1 MNHEY, CDR2 SVGEGT. V was shortened by 8 bases and J by 5 bases, with 22 bases between the two germline ends.

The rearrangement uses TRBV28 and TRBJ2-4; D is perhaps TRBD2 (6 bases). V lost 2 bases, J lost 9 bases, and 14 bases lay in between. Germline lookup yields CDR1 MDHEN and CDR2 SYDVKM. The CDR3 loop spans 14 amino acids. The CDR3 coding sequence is TGTGCCAGCAGTTTAGGCGGGGATCTAGCCATTCAGTACTTC. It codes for CASSLGGDLAIQYF.

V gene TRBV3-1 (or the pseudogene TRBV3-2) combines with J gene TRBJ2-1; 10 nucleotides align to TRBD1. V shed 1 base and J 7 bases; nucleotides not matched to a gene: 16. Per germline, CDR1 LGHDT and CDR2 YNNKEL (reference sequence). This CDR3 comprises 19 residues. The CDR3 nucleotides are TGTGCCAGCAGCCAAGGGCTTATCAGGACAGGGGGGAGAAGGAATGAGCAGTTCTTC. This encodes CASSQGLIRTGGRRNEQFF.

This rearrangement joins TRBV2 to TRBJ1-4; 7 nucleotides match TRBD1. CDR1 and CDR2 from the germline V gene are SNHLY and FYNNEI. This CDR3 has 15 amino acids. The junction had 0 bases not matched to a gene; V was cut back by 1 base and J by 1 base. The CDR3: CASSEDRGTNEKLFF. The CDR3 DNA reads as TGTGCCAGCAGTGAAGACAGGGGAACTAATGAAAAACTGTTTTTT.

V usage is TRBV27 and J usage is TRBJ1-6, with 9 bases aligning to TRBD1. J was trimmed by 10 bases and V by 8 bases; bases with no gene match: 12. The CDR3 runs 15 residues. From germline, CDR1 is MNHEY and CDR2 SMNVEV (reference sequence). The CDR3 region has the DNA TGTGCCAGCGGTACGGGACAGGGACGTGAGTCACCCCTCCACTTT. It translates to CASGTGQGRESPLHF.

CDR3 DNA: TGTGCCAGCGCGGGACAGGGGAACAATGAGCAGTTCTTC. Protein: CASAGQGNNEQFF. The genes are TRBV5-8 and TRBJ2-1, with 10 bases that match TRBD1. The germline V gene has CDR1 SGHTS and CDR2 YDEGEE. This CDR3 has 13 amino acids. The V gene end was trimmed by 7 bases and the J gene end by 5 bases; junction bases not matched to a gene: 3.

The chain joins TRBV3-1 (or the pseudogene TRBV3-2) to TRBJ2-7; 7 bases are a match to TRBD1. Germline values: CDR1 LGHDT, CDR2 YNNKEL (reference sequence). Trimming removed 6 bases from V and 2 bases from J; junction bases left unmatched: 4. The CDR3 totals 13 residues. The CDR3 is CASRPGQAYEQYF. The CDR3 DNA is TGTGCCAGCAGACCCGGACAGGCCTACGAGCAGTACTTC.

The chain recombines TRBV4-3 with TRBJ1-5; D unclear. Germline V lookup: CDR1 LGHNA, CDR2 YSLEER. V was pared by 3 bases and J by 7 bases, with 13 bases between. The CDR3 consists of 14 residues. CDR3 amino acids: CASSHSLSPQPQHF. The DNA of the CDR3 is TGCGCCAGCAGCCACTCTCTCTCCCCCCAGCCCCAGCATTTT.

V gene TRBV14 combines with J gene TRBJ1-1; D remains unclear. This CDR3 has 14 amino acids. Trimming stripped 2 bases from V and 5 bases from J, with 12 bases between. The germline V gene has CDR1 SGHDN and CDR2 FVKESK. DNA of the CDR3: TGTGCCAGCAGCCAACAGCGGTCGATAACTGAAGCTTTCTTT. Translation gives CASSQQRSITEAFF.

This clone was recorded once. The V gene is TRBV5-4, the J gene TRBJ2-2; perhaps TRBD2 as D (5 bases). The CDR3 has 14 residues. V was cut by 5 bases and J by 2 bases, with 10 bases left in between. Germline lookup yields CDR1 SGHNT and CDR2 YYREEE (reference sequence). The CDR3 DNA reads TGTGCCAGCAGTGGAGGTGGAAACACCGGGGAGCTGTTTTTT. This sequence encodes CASSGGGNTGELFF.

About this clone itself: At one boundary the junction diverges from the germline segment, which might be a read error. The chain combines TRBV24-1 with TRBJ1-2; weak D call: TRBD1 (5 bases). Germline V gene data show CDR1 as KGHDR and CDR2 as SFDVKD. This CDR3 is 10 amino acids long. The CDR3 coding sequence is TGTGCCACCACCCGGGAGTGGGGGGACTTC. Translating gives CATTREWGDF.

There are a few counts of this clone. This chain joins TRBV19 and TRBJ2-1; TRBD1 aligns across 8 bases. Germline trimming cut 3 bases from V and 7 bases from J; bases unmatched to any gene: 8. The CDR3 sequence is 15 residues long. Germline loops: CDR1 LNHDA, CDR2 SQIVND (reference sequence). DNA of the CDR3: TGTGCCAGTAGTATGTGGACAGGGTTTGAGAATGAGCAGTTCTTC. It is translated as CASSMWTGFENEQFF.

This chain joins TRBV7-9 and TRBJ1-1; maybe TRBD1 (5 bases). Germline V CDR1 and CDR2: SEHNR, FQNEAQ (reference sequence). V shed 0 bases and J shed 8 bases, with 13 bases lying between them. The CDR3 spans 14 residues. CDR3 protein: CASSLAGGGAEAFF. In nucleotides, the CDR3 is TGTGCCAGCAGCTTAGCCGGGGGAGGGGCGGAAGCTTTCTTT.

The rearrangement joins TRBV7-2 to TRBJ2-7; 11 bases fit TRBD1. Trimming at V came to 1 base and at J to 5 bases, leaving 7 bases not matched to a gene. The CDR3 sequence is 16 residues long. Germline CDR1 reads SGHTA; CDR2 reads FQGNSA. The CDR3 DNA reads TGTGCCAGCAGCTTAGAGGCTTGGACAGGGGGCCACGAGCAGTACTTC. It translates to CASSLEAWTGGHEQYF.

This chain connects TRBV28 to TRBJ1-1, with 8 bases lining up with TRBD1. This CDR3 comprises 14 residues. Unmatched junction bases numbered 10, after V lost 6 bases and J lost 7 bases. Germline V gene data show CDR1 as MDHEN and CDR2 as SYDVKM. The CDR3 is CASRPTGEWREAFF. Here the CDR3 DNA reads TGTGCCAGCAGACCGACAGGGGAATGGCGTGAAGCTTTCTTT.

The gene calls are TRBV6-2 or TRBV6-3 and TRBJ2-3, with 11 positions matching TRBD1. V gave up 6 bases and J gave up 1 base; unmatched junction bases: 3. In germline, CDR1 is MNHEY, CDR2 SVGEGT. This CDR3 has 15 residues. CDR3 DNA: TGTGCCAGCAGCAGGACAGGGGGCGGCACAGATACGCAGTATTTT. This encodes CASSRTGGGTDTQYF.

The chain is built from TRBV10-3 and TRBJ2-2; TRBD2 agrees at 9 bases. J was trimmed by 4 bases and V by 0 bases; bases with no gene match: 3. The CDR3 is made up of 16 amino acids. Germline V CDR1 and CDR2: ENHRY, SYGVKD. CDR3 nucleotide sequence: TGTGCCATCAGTGAGTCGGCTAGCGGGGTCACCGGGGAGCTGTTTTTT. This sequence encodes CAISESASGVTGELFF.

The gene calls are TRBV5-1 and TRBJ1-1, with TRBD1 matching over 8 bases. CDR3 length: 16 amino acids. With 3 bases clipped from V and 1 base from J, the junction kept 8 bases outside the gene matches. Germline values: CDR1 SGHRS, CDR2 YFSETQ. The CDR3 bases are TGCGCCAGCAGCTCGGGACAGGTCTCTCCGAACACTGAAGCTTTCTTT. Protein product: CASSSGQVSPNTEAFF.

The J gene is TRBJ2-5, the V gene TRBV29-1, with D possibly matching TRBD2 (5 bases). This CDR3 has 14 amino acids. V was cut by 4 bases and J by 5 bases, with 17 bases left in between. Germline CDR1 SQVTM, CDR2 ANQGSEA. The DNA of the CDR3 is TGCAGCGTTGCGTTTTCGGGATCTAGGGAGACCCAGTACTTC. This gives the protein CSVAFSGSRETQYF.

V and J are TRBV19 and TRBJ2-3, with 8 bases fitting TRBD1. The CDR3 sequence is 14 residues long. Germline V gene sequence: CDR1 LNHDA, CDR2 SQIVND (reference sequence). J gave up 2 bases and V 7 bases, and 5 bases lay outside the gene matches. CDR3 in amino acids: CASTPGQATDTQYF. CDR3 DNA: TGTGCCAGTACTCCGGGACAGGCCACAGATACGCAGTATTTT.

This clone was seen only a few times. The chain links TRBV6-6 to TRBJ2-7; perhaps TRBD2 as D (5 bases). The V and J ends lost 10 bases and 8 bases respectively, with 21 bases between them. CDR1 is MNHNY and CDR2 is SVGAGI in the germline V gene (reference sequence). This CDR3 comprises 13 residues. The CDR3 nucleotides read TGTGCCACCGGGAACTATGACGCTAGAAAGCAGTACTTC. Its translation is CATGNYDARKQYF.

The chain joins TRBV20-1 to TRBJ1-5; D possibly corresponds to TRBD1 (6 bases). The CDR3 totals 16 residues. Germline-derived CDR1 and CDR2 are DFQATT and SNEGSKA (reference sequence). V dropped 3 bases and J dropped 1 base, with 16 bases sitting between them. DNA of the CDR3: TGCAGTGCTAGTAACAGGGTGTTTAGAAGCAATCAGCCCCAGCATTTT. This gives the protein CSASNRVFRSNQPQHF.